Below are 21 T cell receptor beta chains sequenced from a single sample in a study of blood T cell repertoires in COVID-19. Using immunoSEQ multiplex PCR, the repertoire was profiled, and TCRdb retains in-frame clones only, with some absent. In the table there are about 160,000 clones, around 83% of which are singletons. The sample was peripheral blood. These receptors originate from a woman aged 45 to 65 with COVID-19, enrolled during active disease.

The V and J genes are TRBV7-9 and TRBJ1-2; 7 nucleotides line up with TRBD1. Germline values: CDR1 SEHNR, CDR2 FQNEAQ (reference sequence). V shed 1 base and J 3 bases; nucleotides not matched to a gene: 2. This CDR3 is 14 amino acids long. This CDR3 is CASSLVGTDYGYTF. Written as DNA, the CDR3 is TGTGCCAGCAGCTTAGTGGGGACAGACTATGGCTACACCTTC.

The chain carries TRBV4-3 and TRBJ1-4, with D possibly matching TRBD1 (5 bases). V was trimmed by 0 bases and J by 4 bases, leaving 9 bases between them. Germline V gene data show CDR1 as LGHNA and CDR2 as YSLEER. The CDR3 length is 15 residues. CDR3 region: CASSQDLQDNEKLFF. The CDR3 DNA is TGCGCCAGCAGCCAAGATCTACAGGATAATGAAAAACTGTTTTTT.

The CDR3 nucleotides read TGTGCCAGCAGCCAGGGGGGCTACGAGCAGTACTTC. Residues: CASSQGGYEQYF. The chain links TRBV7-9 to TRBJ2-7; D might be TRBD1 (7 bases). The CDR3 sequence is 12 residues long. Germline loops: CDR1 SEHNR, CDR2 FQNEAQ (reference sequence). The ends were cut back, 5 bases at V and 3 bases at J, with 8 bases in the middle.

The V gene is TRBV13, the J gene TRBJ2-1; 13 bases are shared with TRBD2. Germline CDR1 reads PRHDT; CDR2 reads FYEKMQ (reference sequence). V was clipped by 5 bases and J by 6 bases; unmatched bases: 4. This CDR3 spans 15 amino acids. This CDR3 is CASSPTSGGFNEQFF. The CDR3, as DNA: TGTGCCAGCAGCCCGACTAGCGGGGGGTTCAATGAGCAGTTCTTC.

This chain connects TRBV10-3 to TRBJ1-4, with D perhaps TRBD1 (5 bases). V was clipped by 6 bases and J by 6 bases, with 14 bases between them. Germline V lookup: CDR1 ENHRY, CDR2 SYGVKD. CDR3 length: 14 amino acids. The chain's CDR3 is CAISLGGADEKLFF. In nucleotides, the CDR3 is TGTGCCATCAGCCTAGGAGGGGCGGATGAAAAACTGTTTTTT.

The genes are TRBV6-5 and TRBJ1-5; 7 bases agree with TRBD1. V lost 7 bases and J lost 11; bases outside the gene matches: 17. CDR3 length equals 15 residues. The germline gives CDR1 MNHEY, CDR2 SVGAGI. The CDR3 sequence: CASKRLGTAEVAQHF. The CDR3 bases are TGTGCCAGCAAAAGACTGGGGACAGCAGAGGTGGCCCAGCATTTT.

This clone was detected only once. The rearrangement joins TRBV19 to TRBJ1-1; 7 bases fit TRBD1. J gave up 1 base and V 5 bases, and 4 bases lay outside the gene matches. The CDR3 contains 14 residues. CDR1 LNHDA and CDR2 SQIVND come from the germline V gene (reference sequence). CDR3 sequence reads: CASSGGTANTEAFF. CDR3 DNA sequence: TGTGCCAGTAGTGGGGGGACAGCGAACACTGAAGCTTTCTTT.

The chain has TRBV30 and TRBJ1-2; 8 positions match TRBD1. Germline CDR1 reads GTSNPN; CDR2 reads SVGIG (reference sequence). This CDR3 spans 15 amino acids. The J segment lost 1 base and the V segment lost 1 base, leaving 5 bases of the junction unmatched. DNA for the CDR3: TGTGCCTGGAGTGATGGGACAGGACGTAACTATGGCTACACCTTC. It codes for CAWSDGTGRNYGYTF.

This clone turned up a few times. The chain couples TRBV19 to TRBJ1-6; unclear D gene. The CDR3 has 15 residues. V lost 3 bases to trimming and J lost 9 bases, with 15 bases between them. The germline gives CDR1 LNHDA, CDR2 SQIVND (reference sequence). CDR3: CASSMGSYGLSPLHF. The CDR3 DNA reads TGTGCCAGTAGTATGGGGAGCTATGGGCTTTCACCCCTCCACTTT.

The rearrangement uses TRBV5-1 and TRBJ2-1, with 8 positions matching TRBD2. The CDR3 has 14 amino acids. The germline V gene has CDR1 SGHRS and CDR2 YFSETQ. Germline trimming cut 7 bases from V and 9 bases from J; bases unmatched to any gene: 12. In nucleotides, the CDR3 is TGCGCCAGCGGTTCCGGGAGGGGCCCAGTTGAGCAGTTCTTC. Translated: CASGSGRGPVEQFF. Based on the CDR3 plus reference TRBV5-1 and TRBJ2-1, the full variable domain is KAGVTQTPRYLIKTRGQQVTLSCSPISGHRSVSWYQQTPGQGLQFLFEYFSETQRNKGNFPGRFSGRQFSNSRSEMNVSTLELGDSALYLCASGSGRGPVEQFFGPGTRLTVL.

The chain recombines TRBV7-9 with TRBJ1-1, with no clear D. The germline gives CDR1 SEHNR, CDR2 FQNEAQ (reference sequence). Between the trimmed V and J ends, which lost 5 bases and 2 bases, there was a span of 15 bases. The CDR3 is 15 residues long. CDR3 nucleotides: TGTGCCAGCAGCGTTAACGGGTTCAAAAACACTGAAGCTTTCTTT. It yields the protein CASSVNGFKNTEAFF. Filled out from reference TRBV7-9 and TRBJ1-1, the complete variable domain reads DTGVSQNPRHKITKRGQNVTFRCDPISEHNRLYWYRQTLGQGPEFLTYFQNEAQLEKSRLLSDRFSAERPKGSFSTLEIQRTEQGDSAMYLCASSVNGFKNTEAFFGQGTRLTVV.

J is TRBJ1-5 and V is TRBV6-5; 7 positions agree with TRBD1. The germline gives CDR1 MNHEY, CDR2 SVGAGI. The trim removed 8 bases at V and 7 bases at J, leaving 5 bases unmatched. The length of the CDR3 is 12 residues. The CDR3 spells CASQGGIQPQHF. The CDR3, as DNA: TGTGCCAGCCAAGGGGGCATACAGCCCCAGCATTTT.

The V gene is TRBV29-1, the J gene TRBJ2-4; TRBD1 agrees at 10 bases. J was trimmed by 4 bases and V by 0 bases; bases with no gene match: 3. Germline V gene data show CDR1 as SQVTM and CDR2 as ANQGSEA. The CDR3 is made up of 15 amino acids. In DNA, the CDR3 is TGCAGCGTTGAAGAAGGGACAGGGGCAAAAAACATTCAGTACTTC. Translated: CSVEEGTGAKNIQYF.

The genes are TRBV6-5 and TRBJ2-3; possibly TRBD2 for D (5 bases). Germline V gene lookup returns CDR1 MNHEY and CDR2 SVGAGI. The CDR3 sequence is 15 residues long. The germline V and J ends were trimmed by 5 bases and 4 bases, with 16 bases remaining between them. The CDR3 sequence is CASSRRGLAADTQYF. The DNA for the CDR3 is TGTGCCAGCAGTCGACGAGGGTTAGCCGCAGATACGCAGTATTTT.

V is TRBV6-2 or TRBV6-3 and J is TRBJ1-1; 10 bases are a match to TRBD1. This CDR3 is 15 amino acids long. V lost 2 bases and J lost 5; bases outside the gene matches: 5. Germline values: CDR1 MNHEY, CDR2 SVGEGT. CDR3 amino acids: CASSYGTGAATEAFF. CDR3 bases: TGTGCCAGCAGTTACGGGACAGGGGCCGCAACTGAAGCTTTCTTT.

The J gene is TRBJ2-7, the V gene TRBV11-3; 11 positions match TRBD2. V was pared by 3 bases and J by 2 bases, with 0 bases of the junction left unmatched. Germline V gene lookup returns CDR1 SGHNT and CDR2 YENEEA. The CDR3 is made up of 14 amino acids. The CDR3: CASSFSGGAYEQYF. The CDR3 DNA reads TGTGCCAGCAGCTTTAGCGGGGGGGCCTACGAGCAGTACTTC.

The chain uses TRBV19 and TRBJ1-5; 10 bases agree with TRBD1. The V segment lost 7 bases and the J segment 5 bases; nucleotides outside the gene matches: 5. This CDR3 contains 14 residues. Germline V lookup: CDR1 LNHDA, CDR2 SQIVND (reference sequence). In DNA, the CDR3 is TGTGCCAGTACCGGGACAGGGGCTTATCAGCCCCAGCATTTT. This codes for CASTGTGAYQPQHF.

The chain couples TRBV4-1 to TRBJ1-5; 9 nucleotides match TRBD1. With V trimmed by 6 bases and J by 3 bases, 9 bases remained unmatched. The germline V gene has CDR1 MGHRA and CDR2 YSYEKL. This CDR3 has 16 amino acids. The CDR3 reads CASRPQGQGDNQPQHF. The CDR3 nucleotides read TGCGCCAGCAGGCCGCAGGGACAGGGCGACAATCAGCCCCAGCATTTT.

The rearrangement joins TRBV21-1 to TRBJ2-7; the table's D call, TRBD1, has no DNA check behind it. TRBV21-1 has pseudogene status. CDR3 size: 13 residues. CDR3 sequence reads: CASSNLHLWEQYF. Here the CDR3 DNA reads TGTGCCAGCAGCAACTTACATCTTTGGGAGCAGTACTTC.

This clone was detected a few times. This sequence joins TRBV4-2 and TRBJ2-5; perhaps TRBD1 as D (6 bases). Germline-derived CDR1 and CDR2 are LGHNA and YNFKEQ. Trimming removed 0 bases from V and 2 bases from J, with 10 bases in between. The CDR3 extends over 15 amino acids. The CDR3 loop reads CASSQDPDRQETQYF. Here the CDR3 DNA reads TGTGCCAGCAGCCAAGATCCTGACAGGCAAGAGACCCAGTACTTC.

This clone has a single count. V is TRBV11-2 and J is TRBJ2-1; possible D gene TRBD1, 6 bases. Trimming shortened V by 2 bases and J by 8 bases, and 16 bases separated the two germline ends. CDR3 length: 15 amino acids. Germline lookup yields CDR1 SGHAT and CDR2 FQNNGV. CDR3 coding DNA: TGTGCCAGCAGCTTAACCGGGACACCTGGTCATGAGCAGTTCTTC. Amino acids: CASSLTGTPGHEQFF. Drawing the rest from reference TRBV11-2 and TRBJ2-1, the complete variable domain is EAGVAQSPRYKIIEKRQSVAFWCNPISGHATLYWYQQILGQGPKLLIQFQNNGVVDDSQLPKDRFSAERLKGVDSTLKIQPAKLEDSAVYLCASSLTGTPGHEQFFGPGTRLTVL.